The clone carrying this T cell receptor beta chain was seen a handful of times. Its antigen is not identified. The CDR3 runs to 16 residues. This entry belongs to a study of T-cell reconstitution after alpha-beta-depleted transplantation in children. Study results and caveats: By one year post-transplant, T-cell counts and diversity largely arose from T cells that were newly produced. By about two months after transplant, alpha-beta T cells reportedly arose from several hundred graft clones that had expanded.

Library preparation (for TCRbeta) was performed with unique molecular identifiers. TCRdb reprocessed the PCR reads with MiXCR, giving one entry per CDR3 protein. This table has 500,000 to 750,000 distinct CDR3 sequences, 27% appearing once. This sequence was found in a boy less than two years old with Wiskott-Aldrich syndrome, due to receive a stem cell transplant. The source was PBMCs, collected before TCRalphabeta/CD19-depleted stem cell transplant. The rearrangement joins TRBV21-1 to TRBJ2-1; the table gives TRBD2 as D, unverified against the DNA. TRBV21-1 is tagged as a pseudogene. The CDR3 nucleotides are TGTGCCGGTAAAACTAGCGGCGGCACTTCCTACAATGAGCAGTTCTTC. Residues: CAGKTSGGTSYNEQFF.